One and the same sample provided the 9 T cell receptor beta chains below, sequenced in a study of OX40 agonist ivuxolimab in advanced cancers. Sequencing used immunoSEQ multiplex PCR; TCRdb keeps in-frame clones, though not all of them. Here the sample spans over 55,000 clones, roughly 80% being singletons. Specimen: CD4+ or CD8+ T cells sorted from blood, collected in a trial of the OX40 agonist ivuxolimab. These receptors were obtained from an adult with an advanced solid tumor such as melanoma, head and neck, liver or kidney cancer.

The sample holds one count of this clone. The chain combines TRBV16 with TRBJ2-7; D is undetermined. In germline, CDR1 is KGHSY, CDR2 FQNENV. The CDR3 has 15 residues. V was trimmed by 1 base and J by 2 bases, leaving 12 bases between them. The CDR3: CASSQLRGSTYEQYF. CDR3 sequence (DNA): TGTGCCAGCAGCCAATTGCGCGGAAGCACCTACGAGCAGTACTTC.

The V gene is TRBV4-2, the J gene TRBJ2-2; TRBD2 matches at 11 bases. The CDR3 extends over 18 amino acids. CDR1 LGHNA and CDR2 YNFKEQ come from the germline V gene. Losses at the gene ends were 3 bases for V and 1 base for J; bases not matched to a gene: 7. The CDR3 DNA reads as TGTGCCAGCAGCCATGCCCTCGGACTAGCGGGGAACACCGGGGAGCTGTTTTTT. Amino acids: CASSHALGLAGNTGELFF.

This rearrangement joins TRBV5-4 to TRBJ2-5; perhaps TRBD1 as D (6 bases). The V end lost 4 bases, the J end lost 3 bases, and 16 bases lay between the germline ends. The CDR3 covers 15 residues. Per the germline V gene, CDR1 is SGHNT and CDR2 is YYREEE (reference sequence). CDR3 nucleotides: TGTGCCAGCAGCACCCGGGCACAGGGAAAAGAGACCCAGTACTTC. This codes for CASSTRAQGKETQYF.

The CDR3 sequence: CASSYSTSFFPGELFF. CDR3 coding DNA: TGTGCCAGCAGTTACTCGACTAGCTTTTTCCCCGGGGAGCTGTTTTTT. This chain uses TRBV6-5 with TRBJ2-2; 7 positions agree with TRBD2. This CDR3 region has 16 residues. The V segment lost 0 bases and the J segment 6 bases; nucleotides outside the gene matches: 7. From germline, CDR1 is MNHEY and CDR2 SVGAGI.

This clone was counted between two and nine times. This chain's CDR3 is CASSATGNQPQHF. DNA for the CDR3: TGCGCCAGCAGCGCGACAGGGAATCAGCCCCAGCATTTT. This chain connects TRBV5-1 to TRBJ1-5; 7 nucleotides line up with TRBD1. This CDR3 comprises 13 residues. Per the germline V gene, CDR1 is SGHRS and CDR2 is YFSETQ. J lost 4 bases, V lost 4 bases, and 2 bases had no gene match.

The chain couples TRBV7-7 to TRBJ1-3; D gene ambiguous. Germline-derived CDR1 and CDR2 are SSHAT and FNYEAQ (reference sequence). The CDR3 runs to 16 residues. Trimming left V 1 base short and J 2 bases short, with 12 bases between. The CDR3 DNA reads TGTGCCAGCAGCTTAGGTCCAATAGGAACTGGAAACACCATATATTTT. Translating it yields CASSLGPIGTGNTIYF.

This rearrangement joins TRBV18 to TRBJ1-1; 11 nucleotides align to TRBD1. The trim removed 5 bases at V and 5 bases at J, leaving 7 bases unmatched. Per germline, CDR1 KGHSH and CDR2 LQKENI. This CDR3 is 15 amino acids long. This CDR3 is CASSWGQGEFTEAFF. CDR3 DNA sequence: TGTGCCAGCTCATGGGGACAGGGGGAATTTACTGAAGCTTTCTTT.

The rearrangement uses TRBV2 and TRBJ2-7, with a possible D match to TRBD1 (6 bases). CDR1 is SNHLY and CDR2 is FYNNEI in the germline V gene. The CDR3 has 14 residues. V shed 5 bases and J shed 7 bases, with 18 bases lying between them. The CDR3 nucleotides read TGTGCCAGCAGTCAAAGCACAGGGCTCGGGGAGCAGTACTTC. Translating it yields CASSQSTGLGEQYF.

This sequence joins TRBV2 and TRBJ2-3; 11 bases line up with TRBD2. After removal of 7 bases from V and 5 bases from J, the junction contained 11 bases not matched to a gene. The CDR3 runs to 16 residues. Germline CDR1 reads SNHLY; CDR2 reads FYNNEI. CDR3: CASKGLAGGGGDTQYF. CDR3 sequence (DNA): TGTGCCAGCAAGGGGCTAGCGGGAGGAGGAGGAGATACGCAGTATTTT.